This T cell receptor (beta chain) was profiled in a study of blood T cell repertoires in COVID-19. Study summary: The analysed material was cDNA or gDNA that came from T cells, B-cell-depleted T cells, or PBMCs.

This clone was counted between two and nine times. Under the authors' procedure: Researchers report that nucleated cell counts were estimated from reference gene primer amplification. Profiling relied on immunoSEQ multiplex PCR, and the TCRdb table lists in-frame clones only, not all of them. V and J calls and clone size follow that table, whereas D and trimming were derived from the DNA. The sample has under 300,000 clones; around 80% are singletons. Participants were placed into cohorts based on the clinical history they reported. Cohort 3 recovery required two negative PCRs, clearance, or symptom resolution. V lost 2 bases to trimming and J lost 8 bases; unmatched junction nucleotides: 3. The germline V gene has CDR1 MNHEY and CDR2 SVGAGI. The CDR3 is 14 amino acids.

The sample was PBMCs or T cells enriched from blood (not recorded which). This receptor was obtained from a man aged 40-50 years who had recovered from COVID-19. The chain employs TRBV6-5 and TRBJ1-4; 9 positions match TRBD1. CDR3 DNA sequence: TGTGCCAGCAGTTACATGGGACAGGGCGAAAAACTGTTTTTT. It is translated as CASSYMGQGEKLFF.